This TCR beta chain is from a study of a mutant IDH1 vaccine in newly diagnosed glioma. On the study more broadly: Investigators started vaccination 4-6 weeks after radiotherapy alone, or with temozolomide cycles.

The assay was immunoSEQ multiplex PCR, and TCRdb's table has in-frame clones only and misses some. The sample shows almost 95,000 clones, over 85% of them seen only once. This CDR3 spans 13 amino acids. Trimming took off 6 bases at V and 7 bases at J, with 15 bases between the two ends. CDR1 is SGHNT and CDR2 is YENEEA in the germline V gene. The sample's time point: week 47, end of study. Alongside topical imiquimod, each dose of vaccine comprised 300 ug of mutant IDH1 20-mer peptide. Donor diagnoses consisted of new WHO grade 3 or 4 IDH1-mutant, ATRX-lost astrocytomas. A note on this clone: Its antigen remains unknown.

This rearrangement joins TRBV11-3 to TRBJ1-1; maybe TRBD1 (5 bases). The origin of this receptor is a woman between 45 and 65 years old with glioma. The specimen was PBMCs, collected from a glioma patient whose treatment included an IDH1 peptide vaccine. The CDR3 DNA reads TGTGCCAGCAGGGACCAACTAACAGGTGAAGCTTTCTTT. This codes for CASRDQLTGEAFF.